These 2 T cell receptor beta chains came from one sample sequenced in a study of regulatory T cells in long-lasting Graves disease. Relying on iRepertoire HTBI primers and Arm-PCR of CDR3 regions, the team built TCR beta libraries. One entry per CDR3 protein, called by TCRdb with MiXCR from the multiplex PCR reads. This sample has about 440,000 distinct CDR3 sequences, with 15% found just once. Time point given: newly diagnosed GD, antithyroid drugs for less than 3 months. From RNA extracted from PBMCs, the TCR library was made. This sample was shared with a second study, whose subject was T cells in Graves' hyperthyroidism and ophthalmopathy.

The sequencing here drew on peripheral blood mononuclear cells (PBMCs), taken at new diagnosis, from a patient treated with antithyroid drugs. The source of these receptors is a woman in her 30s with Graves disease.

The table lists this clonotype with many counts. Compared with germline, one end of the junction differs, possibly owing to a read error. The chain carries TRBV5-1 and TRBJ1-2; tentatively, D is TRBD1 (6 bases). The CDR3 runs 15 residues. Looked up from germline, CDR1 is SGHRS and CDR2 is YFSETQ. DNA of the CDR3: TGTGCCAGCAGCTTGGAAGGGCGACAGGCTTATGGCTACACCTTC. Its translation is CASSLEGRQAYGYTF. Together with reference TRBV5-1 and TRBJ1-2, the CDR3 gives the full variable domain: KAGVTQTPRYLIKTRGQQVTLSCSPISGHRSVSWYQQTPGQGLQFLFEYFSETQRNKGNFPGRFSGRQFSNSRSEMNVSTLELGDSALYLCASSLEGRQAYGYTFGSGTRLTVV.

The V call is TRBV20-1, the J call TRBJ2-5; 8 nucleotides match TRBD2. The CDR3 length is 16 residues. J lost 5 bases, V lost 0 bases, and 11 bases had no gene match. Germline assignment: CDR1 DFQATT and CDR2 SNEGSKA (reference sequence). The CDR3 sequence is CSARDLGAGEDETQYF. As DNA, the CDR3 is TGCAGTGCTAGAGATCTCGGAGCGGGAGAGGACGAGACCCAGTACTTC.